These 32 T cell receptor beta chains were all obtained from the same sample, sequenced in a study of blood T cells in healthy people across ages. The second PCR ran roughly 6 to 11 cycles with a sample-barcoded 5' primer and J-beta primers. TCRdb re-called the 5' RACE reads with MiXCR, one entry per CDR3 protein. The sample lists approximately 600,000 distinct CDR3 sequences, under 70% occurring once. Sequencing was done on a sample of blood. The receptors were sampled from a man aged 55 to 70 in good health.

This clonotype was seen once. The DNA of the CDR3 is TGTGCCAGCAGCTGGAGTGGCAGACAAGAGACCCAGTACTTC. Its translation: CASSWSGRQETQYF. The chain uses TRBV7-9 and TRBJ2-5; D remains ambiguous. Germline-derived CDR1 and CDR2 are SEHNR and FQNEAQ (reference sequence). The CDR3 is 14 amino acids. V lost 4 bases and J 2 bases, leaving 11 bases between the germline ends.

In regard to this clonotype: A read error may account for a junction end that differs from germline. The rearrangement joins TRBV4-1 to TRBJ2-4, with TRBD2 matching over 9 bases. Per the germline V gene, CDR1 is MGHRA and CDR2 is YSYEKL. This CDR3 has 19 residues. The CDR3 loop reads CASSQDVRGPLAGSNIQYF. DNA for the CDR3: TGTGCCAGCAGCCAAGATGTCCGTGGACCGCTAGCGGGATCAAACATTCAGTACTTC.

The CDR3 region has the DNA TGCAGTGCTGGGACAGGTGGACAAAACATTCAGTACTTC. Translated: CSAGTGGQNIQYF. The gene calls are TRBV20-1 and TRBJ2-4; 8 bases line up with TRBD1. The trim removed 5 bases at V and 5 bases at J, leaving 5 bases unmatched. The CDR3 is 13 amino acids. Germline V gene lookup returns CDR1 DFQATT and CDR2 SNEGSKA (reference sequence).

This clonotype was counted a few times. V is TRBV10-3 and J is TRBJ1-2; the D is unclear. This CDR3 has 13 residues. The germline CDR1 and CDR2 sequences are ENHRY and SYGVKD. V dropped 7 bases and J dropped 3 bases, with 12 bases sitting between them. CDR3 coding DNA: TGTGCCATCAAGAAGAGGGAGGACTATGGCTACACCTTC. Protein sequence: CAIKKREDYGYTF.

The J gene is TRBJ2-5, the V gene TRBV6-1, with D possibly being TRBD1 (5 bases). Trimming shortened V by 0 bases and J by 11 bases, and 25 bases separated the two germline ends. Germline V gene lookup returns CDR1 MNHNS and CDR2 SASEGT. The CDR3 covers 17 residues. In DNA, the CDR3 is TGTGCCAGCAGTGAAGCGATTTTGACAGTGGTCTCAATTGCGCAGTACTTC. This gives the protein CASSEAILTVVSIAQYF.

V is TRBV3-1 and J is TRBJ2-1, with 15 bases that match TRBD2. CDR1 LGHDT and CDR2 YNNKEL come from the germline V gene (reference sequence). The CDR3 extends over 21 amino acids. V shed 4 bases, J shed 0 bases, and the junction held 13 bases outside the gene matches. CDR3 sequence reads: CASSRTPGLAGGPSSYNEQFF. In DNA form, the CDR3 reads TGTGCCAGCAGCCGGACGCCGGGACTAGCGGGGGGACCTAGCTCCTACAATGAGCAGTTCTTC.

V usage is TRBV20-1 and J usage is TRBJ2-3; D possibly corresponds to TRBD2 (6 bases). In germline, CDR1 is DFQATT, CDR2 SNEGSKA (reference sequence). Trimming removed 2 bases at V and 2 bases at J, with 14 bases between. The CDR3 is 15 amino acids. CDR3 bases: TGCAGTGCTAGAAGTCTAGCGAGAGACACAGATACGCAGTATTTT. It translates to CSARSLARDTDTQYF.

The chain joins TRBV29-1 to TRBJ1-2, with D tentatively TRBD1 (5 bases). The V and J ends lost 7 bases and 3 bases respectively, with 15 bases between them. The CDR3 has 13 amino acids. The germline CDR1 and CDR2 sequences are SQVTM and ANQGSEA. Written as DNA, the CDR3 is TGCAGCGCGGGATCCGGGACCTACTATGGCTACACCTTC. It yields the protein CSAGSGTYYGYTF.

As for this clonotype: The germline gene is not matched at one end of the junction; a read error may be the cause. The V and J genes are TRBV9 and TRBJ2-2, with D perhaps TRBD1 (5 bases). CDR1 and CDR2 from the germline V gene are SGDLS and YYNGEE. The CDR3 is made up of 17 amino acids. Here the CDR3 DNA reads TGTGCCAGCAGCCAACTTCCACAGGCCTTGAACACCGAGGAGCTGTTTTTT. Amino acids: CASSQLPQALNTEELFF.

Here the CDR3 reads CASSVYRGRGNIQYF. The CDR3 nucleotides read TGTGCCAGCAGTGTCTACAGGGGTAGGGGAAACATTCAGTACTTC. The J gene is TRBJ2-4, the V gene TRBV6-5; 7 nucleotides match TRBD1. CDR3 size: 15 residues. Unmatched junction bases numbered 10, after V lost 5 bases and J lost 6 bases. Germline-derived CDR1 and CDR2 are MNHEY and SVGAGI.

V and J are TRBV27 and TRBJ1-4; 9 bases line up with TRBD1. Losses at the gene ends were 8 bases for V and 5 bases for J; bases not matched to a gene: 3. Germline CDR1 MNHEY, CDR2 SMNVEV (reference sequence). This CDR3 region has 13 residues. CDR3 coding DNA: TGTGCCAGCGGGACAGGGCGGAATGAAAAACTGTTTTTT. Its protein product is CASGTGRNEKLFF. The full variable domain, its missing parts supplied by reference TRBV27 and TRBJ1-4, is EAQVTQNPRYLITVTGKKLTVTCSQNMNHEYMSWYRQDPGLGLRQIYYSMNVEVTDKGDVPEGYKVSRKEKRNFPLILESPSPNQTSLYFCASGTGRNEKLFFGSGTQLSVL.

A note on this clonotype: A junction boundary mismatches the germline segment, possibly from a read error. This chain uses TRBV12-3 or TRBV12-4 with TRBJ2-1; 8 nucleotides match TRBD2. The CDR3 has 17 residues. CDR3 DNA: TGTGTCAGCAGTCCCGACCCCGGACTAGCCTCCTACAATGAGCAGTTCTTC. Encoded protein: CVSSPDPGLASYNEQFF.

The chain links TRBV4-1 to TRBJ2-5; possibly TRBD1 for D (5 bases). Trimming stripped 0 bases from V and 5 bases from J, with 10 bases between. This CDR3 is built from 14 residues. Germline lookup yields CDR1 MGHRA and CDR2 YSYEKL. The CDR3 nucleotides are TGCGCCAGCAGCCAAGATGTGGCAGGGGAGACCCAGTACTTC. Translation: CASSQDVAGETQYF.

The chain carries TRBV9 and TRBJ2-7; the match to TRBD1 covers 8 bases. The CDR3 covers 15 residues. The J segment lost 4 bases and the V segment lost 4 bases, leaving 10 bases of the junction unmatched. Germline V CDR1 and CDR2: SGDLS, YYNGEE. The CDR3 bases are TGTGCCAGCAGCTTGGGTCCGGACAGGGATTACGAGCAGTACTTC. Protein product: CASSLGPDRDYEQYF.

This clonotype was picked up one time. V is TRBV28 and J is TRBJ2-2, with a weak D call TRBD1 (6 bases). V lost 4 bases, J lost 10 bases, and 10 bases lay in between. Germline loops: CDR1 MDHEN, CDR2 SYDVKM. This CDR3 comprises 12 residues. CDR3 sequence reads: CASSSGVEELFF. The CDR3 coding sequence is TGTGCCAGCAGTTCAGGGGTCGAGGAGCTGTTTTTT.

The V and J genes are TRBV27 and TRBJ2-7; 9 bases align to TRBD1. CDR1 is MNHEY, CDR2 SMNVEV, per germline (reference sequence). The V segment lost 2 bases and the J segment 6 bases; nucleotides outside the gene matches: 8. The CDR3 sequence is 15 residues long. The CDR3 DNA reads TGTGCCAGCAGTTTACTCCGGGACAGGGCCGGCGAGCAGTACGTC. The encoded protein is CASSLLRDRAGEQYV.

This sequence joins TRBV7-2 and TRBJ2-2; tentative D call: TRBD1 (6 bases). This CDR3 region has 16 residues. Trimming removed 5 bases from V and 5 bases from J, with 18 bases in between. The germline CDR1 and CDR2 sequences are SGHTA and FQGNSA. Here the CDR3 reads CASSPFRGSGTGELFF. The CDR3 coding sequence is TGTGCCAGCAGCCCCTTTAGGGGGTCGGGGACCGGGGAGCTGTTTTTT.

The J gene is TRBJ2-5, the V gene TRBV5-1; TRBD2 matches 9 bases. V lost 1 base to trimming and J lost 1 base; unmatched junction nucleotides: 2. The germline gives CDR1 SGHRS, CDR2 YFSETQ. The CDR3 sequence is 15 residues long. CDR3 DNA sequence: TGCGCCAGCAGCTTGCAAGCGGGGGGCCAAGAGACCCAGTACTTC. Translated: CASSLQAGGQETQYF. The variable domain in full, completed from reference TRBV5-1 and TRBJ2-5, reads KAGVTQTPRYLIKTRGQQVTLSCSPISGHRSVSWYQQTPGQGLQFLFEYFSETQRNKGNFPGRFSGRQFSNSRSEMNVSTLELGDSALYLCASSLQAGGQETQYFGPGTRLLVL.

This clonotype was counted only a few times. This chain connects TRBV7-9 to TRBJ2-7, with D unclear. The CDR3 covers 14 residues. The V gene's germline CDR1 is SEHNR and CDR2 FQNEAQ (reference sequence). The germline V and J ends were trimmed by 5 bases and 3 bases, with 14 bases remaining between them. The CDR3 sequence: CASSLPQGSYEQYF. The CDR3 DNA reads TGTGCCAGCAGCCTTCCCCAAGGTAGCTACGAGCAGTACTTC. Full variable domain (rest looked up from reference TRBV7-9 and TRBJ2-7): DTGVSQNPRHKITKRGQNVTFRCDPISEHNRLYWYRQTLGQGPEFLTYFQNEAQLEKSRLLSDRFSAERPKGSFSTLEIQRTEQGDSAMYLCASSLPQGSYEQYFGPGTRLTVT.

The chain links TRBV29-1 to TRBJ2-1; TRBD2 is a possible D gene (6 bases). Trimming shortened V by 2 bases and J by 0 bases, and 14 bases separated the two germline ends. The CDR3 has 16 amino acids. Germline V CDR1 and CDR2: SQVTM, ANQGSEA. The DNA of the CDR3 is TGCAGCGTTGAAAGCGGGCAGGAGAGCTCCTACAATGAGCAGTTCTTC. Protein product: CSVESGQESSYNEQFF.

The chain employs TRBV27 and TRBJ1-6; TRBD1 might be the D (5 bases). Germline V gene data show CDR1 as MNHEY and CDR2 as SMNVEV (reference sequence). This CDR3 has 17 residues. Trimming pared 8 bases from V and 7 bases from J, leaving 24 bases between. The CDR3 nucleotides read TGTGCCAGCCTCAAACGGCCTGGGGCCTTATGGAATTCACCCCTCCACTTT. It specifies CASLKRPGALWNSPLHF.

The chain recombines TRBV25-1 with TRBJ2-3, with D unclear. V lost 1 base and J 8 bases, leaving 16 bases between the germline ends. CDR1 and CDR2 from the germline V gene are MGHDK and SYGVNS. The CDR3 length is 15 residues. The CDR3 reads CASSESPAGGFTQYF. CDR3 in DNA: TGTGCCAGCAGTGAATCCCCAGCCGGCGGTTTTACGCAGTATTTT.

This sequence joins TRBV9 and TRBJ2-5; 10 bases agree with TRBD2. J was trimmed by 2 bases and V by 5 bases; bases with no gene match: 6. Per germline, CDR1 SGDLS and CDR2 YYNGEE. The length of the CDR3 is 15 residues. CDR3 protein: CASRPGTSEQETQYF. In DNA form, the CDR3 reads TGTGCCAGCAGGCCCGGGACTAGCGAACAAGAGACCCAGTACTTC.

J is TRBJ2-5 and V is TRBV28, with a possible D match to TRBD1 (5 bases). V was pared by 5 bases and J by 5 bases, with 12 bases between. Per germline, CDR1 MDHEN and CDR2 SYDVKM. The CDR3 loop spans 13 amino acids. CDR3 bases: TGTGCCAGCAGTCCGGTGGGGCGTGAGACCCAGTACTTC. Translation: CASSPVGRETQYF.

This clonotype was detected ten times or more. V and J are TRBV4-1 and TRBJ2-1; the match to TRBD1 covers 7 bases. Trimming at V came to 2 bases and at J to 1 base, leaving 8 bases not matched to a gene. The germline CDR1 and CDR2 sequences are MGHRA and YSYEKL. The CDR3 runs to 17 residues. In DNA form, the CDR3 reads TGCGCCAGCAGCCAATTATTACAGGGGCGGTCCTACAATGAGCAGTTCTTC. Translating gives CASSQLLQGRSYNEQFF.

The rearrangement joins TRBV7-7 to TRBJ2-1; 9 nucleotides align to TRBD1. After removal of 5 bases from V and 7 bases from J, the junction contained 9 bases not matched to a gene. CDR1 and CDR2 from the germline V gene are SSHAT and FNYEAQ (reference sequence). The CDR3 contains 15 residues. The chain's CDR3 is CASSPGQGMPNEQFF. CDR3 nucleotide sequence: TGTGCCAGCAGCCCAGGACAGGGGATGCCAAATGAGCAGTTCTTC.

This sequence joins TRBV19 and TRBJ2-1; D may match TRBD1 or TRBD2 (5 bases each). The CDR3 covers 16 residues. V lost 1 base, J lost 8 bases, and 18 bases lay in between. The germline gives CDR1 LNHDA, CDR2 SQIVND (reference sequence). The CDR3 loop is CASSIGFRDVQDEQFF. The CDR3 DNA reads as TGTGCCAGTAGTATAGGGTTCCGGGACGTCCAGGATGAGCAGTTCTTC. Drawing the rest from reference TRBV19 and TRBJ2-1, the complete variable domain is DGGITQSPKYLFRKEGQNVTLSCEQNLNHDAMYWYRQDPGQGLRLIYYSQIVNDFQKGDIAEGYSVSREKKESFPLTVTSAQKNPTAFYLCASSIGFRDVQDEQFFGPGTRLTVL.

This clonotype was seen a few times. V gene TRBV5-1 combines with J gene TRBJ2-5, with a tentative D call TRBD2 (5 bases). Germline V gives CDR1 SGHRS, CDR2 YFSETQ. Trimming took 4 bases from V and 4 from J, leaving 17 bases between them. This CDR3 is 15 amino acids long. The chain's CDR3 is CASSKRASLGETQYF. DNA for the CDR3: TGCGCCAGCAGCAAGAGGGCTTCTTTGGGAGAGACCCAGTACTTC.

This clonotype was recorded a few times. V and J are TRBV11-2 and TRBJ2-5; 7 nucleotides agree with TRBD2. The trim removed 1 base at V and 4 bases at J, leaving 6 bases unmatched. The CDR3 runs 15 residues. Germline values: CDR1 SGHAT, CDR2 FQNNGV. CDR3 coding DNA: TGTGCCAGCAGCTTAGTGGCCCGCGGGGGAGAGACCCAGTACTTC. This sequence encodes CASSLVARGGETQYF.

This clonotype came up once. The CDR3, as DNA: TGCAGCTATTCAAGGACTAGTTTAGAGACCCAGTACTTC. It yields the protein CSYSRTSLETQYF. The genes are TRBV29-1 and TRBJ2-5, with 7 positions matching TRBD2. This CDR3 comprises 13 residues. The germline V gene encodes CDR1 SQVTM and CDR2 ANQGSEA. The trim removed 8 bases at V and 4 bases at J, leaving 10 bases unmatched.

In this sample, this clonotype turned up a few times. The rearrangement links TRBV14 to TRBJ1-2, with a tentative D call TRBD1 (6 bases). Trimming removed 1 base from V and 4 bases from J, with 19 bases in between. Germline V CDR1 and CDR2: SGHDN, FVKESK. The CDR3 has 17 residues. The CDR3 nucleotides read TGTGCCAGCAGCCAAGGGCTCCGACAGGCCGCTCTCTATGGCTACACCTTC. Translation: CASSQGLRQAALYGYTF.

V and J are TRBV7-2 and TRBJ2-3, with D perhaps matching TRBD2 (6 bases). V lost 3 bases, J lost 10 bases, and 14 bases lay in between. This CDR3 is 13 amino acids long. Germline CDR1 reads SGHTA; CDR2 reads FQGNSA. CDR3 sequence: CASSFSTSPSQYF. The CDR3 nucleotides are TGTGCCAGCAGCTTTTCGACTAGTCCTTCGCAGTATTTT.